Listed below are T cell receptor beta chains from one sample, sequenced in a study of CD8 T cells in ankylosing spondylitis. TCRdb reprocessed the 5' RACE reads with MiXCR, giving one entry per CDR3 protein. The profile shows some 700,000 distinct CDR3 sequences, around 20% of them singletons. Source material: blood, either unsorted or a sorted T cell fraction (not recorded which). These receptors came from a male donor with ankylosing spondylitis. The CDR3 runs from the conserved cysteine through the conserved F or W. The D gene is left open where the match is weak. For some rows the clone size is stated as once, few or many, or as a class when expanded; others skip it.

.	TRBV7-9	TRBJ2-1	few	TGTGCCAGCAGCTTATTGAGTGTTGACTCCTTGGATGAGCAGTTCTTC	CASSLLSVDSLDEQFF
.	TRBV7-2	TRBJ2-3	few	TGTGCCAGCAGCCAGGGTTGGGGGAAGACAGATACGCAGTATTTT	CASSQGWGKTDTQYF
.	TRBV5-6	TRBJ2-5	few	TGTGCCAGCAGCTTGCCACCGAGGGAGACCCAGTACTTC	CASSLPPRETQYF
.	TRBV6-2/TRBV6-3	TRBJ2-3	few	TGTGCCAGCGGGGACTCTCGTGATACGCAGTATTTT	CASGDSRDTQYF
.	TRBV29-1	TRBJ2-1	.	TGCAGCGTTGCTCTGCAGTTTATACACAATGAGCAGTTCTTC	CSVALQFIHNEQFF
TRBD2	TRBV27	TRBJ2-3	few	TGTGCCAGCACGGCGGGAGTCCCTACAGATACGCAGTATTTT	CASTAGVPTDTQYF
TRBD1	TRBV4-1	TRBJ1-4	few	TGCGCCAGCAGCCAAGGAGGGGGCACTAATGAAAAACTGTTTTTT	CASSQGGGTNEKLFF
.	TRBV7-2	TRBJ2-5	few	TGTGCCAGCAGCTTAGTGCCCGGGGTGGCCCAGTACTTC	CASSLVPGVAQYF
TRBD1	TRBV5-5	TRBJ1-1	.	TGTGCCAGCAGCTTGGGACAGGGGGTAGGTGAAGCTTTCTTT	CASSLGQGVGEAFF
.	TRBV25-1	TRBJ2-1	few	TGTGCCAGCAGTGTCGGGACCCTCAATGAGCAGTTCTTC	CASSVGTLNEQFF
.	TRBV20-1	TRBJ2-1	many	TGCAGTGCCACGGGCTTGGGGGCGAGGTACAATGAGCAGTTCTTC	CSATGLGARYNEQFF
TRBD2	TRBV4-2	TRBJ2-1	many	TGTGCCAGCAGCCGGATACGTTTGACTAGCGGGAGTAGGAATGAGCAGTTCTTC	CASSRIRLTSGSRNEQFF